The clone carrying this T cell receptor (beta chain) has ten or more counts. Its cognate antigen is unknown. The sample originates from a study of T cells in Graves' hyperthyroidism and ophthalmopathy. RNA transcripts served as the template for amplifying TCR beta CDR3 regions. The HTBI primer set served for first-round RT-PCR of the TCR CDR3. Using its own MiXCR run on the multiplex PCR reads, TCRdb lists one record per CDR3 protein. Here the sample spans about 420,000 distinct CDR3 sequences, about 15% being singletons. The CDR3 has 14 amino acids. J gave up 3 bases and V 5 bases, and 8 bases lay outside the gene matches. Germline-derived CDR1 and CDR2 are SGHRS and YFSETQ. Study-wide results and caveats: Researchers report that a 13 V-J model separated ophthalmopathy from stable hyperthyroidism. Prediction of ophthalmopathy progression came a median about 6 months pre-onset.

Absent ophthalmopathy progression within 18 months defined stable Graves' hyperthyroidism. Using more than 7.5 ml of fresh peripheral blood, PBMCs were prepared. The source material was blood. The genes are TRBV5-1 and TRBJ2-7, with 7 nucleotides matching TRBD2. The sequence was collected from a woman younger than 35 with Graves' hyperthyroidism. This chain's CDR3 is CASRYGLDGYEQYF. The DNA for the CDR3 is TGCGCCAGCAGGTACGGACTAGATGGCTACGAGCAGTACTTC.